What follows are 32 T cell receptor beta chains derived from one specimen sequenced in a study of blood T cell repertoires in COVID-19. TCRdb's table, derived via immunoSEQ multiplex PCR, lists solely in-frame clones and lacks some. The data contain about 280,000 clones, approximately 86% of them seen just once; the ten biggest clones take up less than 10%. The material sequenced was peripheral blood. These receptor sequences come from a man aged 18 to 29 with active or convalescent COVID-19.

V and J are TRBV5-1 and TRBJ2-7; 9 bases map to TRBD1. V shed 3 bases, J shed 2 bases, and the junction held 21 bases outside the gene matches. The CDR3 spans 20 residues. Germline V lookup: CDR1 SGHRS, CDR2 YFSETQ. In nucleotides, the CDR3 is TGCGCCAGCAGCTCCTTAACCCCCGTCTCCGGGACAGGGTTCACCTACGAGCAGTACTTC. This sequence encodes CASSSLTPVSGTGFTYEQYF.

This chain links TRBV11-2 with TRBJ1-1; unclear D gene. Trimming stripped 6 bases from V and 3 bases from J, with 17 bases between. CDR3 length equals 15 residues. Germline V gene sequence: CDR1 SGHAT, CDR2 FQNNGV. The CDR3 reads CASRSTREVHTEAFF. CDR3 nucleotide sequence: TGTGCCAGCAGATCTACAAGGGAGGTCCACACTGAAGCTTTCTTT.

A single count supports this clone. J is TRBJ2-1 and V is TRBV7-9, with 11 bases that match TRBD1. This CDR3 is built from 15 residues. Germline lookup yields CDR1 SEHNR and CDR2 FQNEAQ (reference sequence). V shed 5 bases and J 5 bases; nucleotides not matched to a gene: 5. CDR3 DNA sequence: TGTGCCAGCAGCCCCCGGGACAGGGGGGACAATGAGCAGTTCTTC. The encoded protein is CASSPRDRGDNEQFF.

The chain has TRBV4-3 and TRBJ2-3, with 11 bases aligning to TRBD1. The CDR3 is made up of 17 amino acids. V was clipped by 1 base and J by 2 bases; unmatched bases: 5. Looked up from germline, CDR1 is LGHNA and CDR2 is YSLEER. In DNA, the CDR3 is TGCGCCAGCAGCCAAGGGGGGACAGGGGGGCCCACAGATACGCAGTATTTT. It translates to CASSQGGTGGPTDTQYF.

The V gene is TRBV6-5, the J gene TRBJ2-7; TRBD1 might be the D (6 bases). V was pared by 6 bases and J by 5 bases, with 11 bases between. Per germline, CDR1 MNHEY and CDR2 SVGAGI. CDR3 size: 12 residues. The CDR3 region has the DNA TGTGCCAGCAGAGGAGACAGGAACGAGCAGTACTTC. The encoded protein is CASRGDRNEQYF.

The rearrangement links TRBV7-9 to TRBJ1-2, with D possibly TRBD1 on 5 matching bases. The CDR3 is made up of 14 amino acids. V was clipped by 5 bases and J by 12 bases, with 22 bases between them. Per germline, CDR1 SEHNR and CDR2 FQNEAQ (reference sequence). The CDR3 region has the DNA TGTGCCAGCAGCCCCATTGGGGGGTTGACGCAACACACCTTC. Translated, it gives CASSPIGGLTQHTF.

The V call is TRBV7-2, the J call TRBJ1-2; D is undetermined. V was pared by 3 bases and J by 4 bases, with 9 bases between. CDR1 and CDR2 from the germline V gene are SGHTA and FQGNSA. The length of the CDR3 is 13 residues. CDR3 sequence reads: CASSLLEIYGYTF. Here the CDR3 DNA reads TGTGCCAGCAGCTTGTTGGAGATCTATGGCTACACCTTC.

V is TRBV10-1 and J is TRBJ2-6, with D unresolved. The CDR3 runs to 14 residues. Trimming removed 4 bases at V and 2 bases at J, with 6 bases between. Germline V gene data show CDR1 as WNHNN and CDR2 as SYGVQD (reference sequence). The CDR3 is CASSGSAGANVLTF. The CDR3 DNA is TGCGCCAGCAGTGGGTCCGCTGGGGCCAACGTCCTGACTTTC.

This clone was detected only once. The chain joins TRBV7-9 to TRBJ2-6; the D is unclear. The CDR3 loop spans 15 amino acids. Germline V gives CDR1 SEHNR, CDR2 FQNEAQ (reference sequence). V was trimmed by 0 bases and J by 2 bases, leaving 5 bases between them. In nucleotides, the CDR3 is TGTGCCAGCAGCTTAGCTTTAGCTGGGGCCAACGTCCTGACTTTC. This codes for CASSLALAGANVLTF.

V usage is TRBV6-4 and J usage is TRBJ1-1; D may be TRBD1 (6 bases). The germline V gene has CDR1 MRHNA and CDR2 SNTAGT. Trimming cost V 4 bases and J 8 bases, with 14 bases left between them. This CDR3 comprises 13 residues. Here the CDR3 reads CASSAIPTGEAFF. CDR3 coding DNA: TGTGCCAGCAGTGCCATACCCACAGGGGAAGCTTTCTTT.

The chain links TRBV19 to TRBJ1-1; D is perhaps TRBD1 (6 bases). Per germline, CDR1 LNHDA and CDR2 SQIVND (reference sequence). V was pared by 5 bases and J by 8 bases, with 18 bases between. The CDR3 has 14 amino acids. The CDR3 reads CASSSRARGGEAFF. The CDR3 coding sequence is TGTGCCAGTAGTTCCCGGGCCAGGGGTGGAGAAGCTTTCTTT.

The chain uses TRBV20-1 and TRBJ1-2; a weak D match, TRBD1 (5 bases). This CDR3 region has 12 residues. Trimming took off 3 bases at V and 7 bases at J, with 12 bases between the two ends. Germline CDR1 is DFQATT and CDR2 is SNEGSKA (reference sequence). The CDR3 DNA reads TGCAGTGCTAGTTCGGGGGAGGCTGGCTACACCTTC. Translation gives CSASSGEAGYTF.

Written as DNA, the CDR3 is TGTGCCAGTAGTATGACAGGGGGGAGCAATCAGCCCCAGCATTTT. It codes for CASSMTGGSNQPQHF. The chain combines TRBV19 with TRBJ1-5, with TRBD1 identical over 9 bases. CDR3 length equals 15 residues. The germline V gene encodes CDR1 LNHDA and CDR2 SQIVND (reference sequence). Trimming at V came to 3 bases and at J to 1 base, leaving 1 base not matched to a gene.

This rearrangement joins TRBV19 to TRBJ1-5; D gene uncertain. Germline V gene data show CDR1 as LNHDA and CDR2 as SQIVND (reference sequence). V was shortened by 6 bases and J by 7 bases, with 13 bases between the two germline ends. CDR3 length equals 13 residues. In DNA, the CDR3 is TGTGCCAGTAGCCTCGTAGCACGGCAGCCCCAGCATTTT. This encodes CASSLVARQPQHF.

The rearrangement links TRBV3-1 (or the pseudogene TRBV3-2) to TRBJ2-3; 9 bases map to TRBD2. Trimming cost V 4 bases and J 3 bases; bases outside gene matches: 14. The germline V gene has CDR1 LGHDT and CDR2 YNNKEL (reference sequence). The CDR3 covers 18 residues. CDR3 amino acids: CASSLDLQAGGSTDTQYF. CDR3 sequence (DNA): TGTGCCAGCAGCCTTGACCTACAAGCGGGGGGATCAACAGATACGCAGTATTTT.

The CDR3 here is CASSPSGTGGYEQYF. In nucleotides, the CDR3 is TGTGCCAGTAGTCCATCCGGGACAGGGGGCTACGAGCAGTACTTC. The chain recombines TRBV19 with TRBJ2-7; 11 bases agree with TRBD1. CDR1 and CDR2 (germline): LNHDA, SQIVND (reference sequence). The J segment lost 3 bases and the V segment lost 5 bases, leaving 6 bases of the junction unmatched. The CDR3 sequence is 15 residues long. Looking up the rest from reference TRBV19 and TRBJ2-7 gives the full variable domain: DGGITQSPKYLFRKEGQNVTLSCEQNLNHDAMYWYRQDPGQGLRLIYYSQIVNDFQKGDIAEGYSVSREKKESFPLTVTSAQKNPTAFYLCASSPSGTGGYEQYFGPGTRLTVT.

The chain couples TRBV7-9 to TRBJ1-5; 8 bases line up with TRBD1. V lost 4 bases and J lost 2; bases outside the gene matches: 16. In germline, CDR1 is SEHNR, CDR2 FQNEAQ (reference sequence). The CDR3 extends over 19 amino acids. This chain's CDR3 is CASSSTLSGRGRGNQPQHF. The CDR3 DNA follows: TGTGCCAGCAGCTCCACCCTTAGTGGCAGGGGGCGAGGCAATCAGCCCCAGCATTTT.

The genes are TRBV11-2 and TRBJ2-7; TRBD1 aligns across 8 bases. CDR1 and CDR2 (germline): SGHAT, FQNNGV. The CDR3 spans 14 residues. V was pared by 3 bases and J by 2 bases, with 3 bases of the junction left unmatched. The CDR3 loop is CASSFDRGAYEQYF. DNA of the CDR3: TGTGCCAGCAGCTTCGACAGGGGTGCCTACGAGCAGTACTTC.

This sequence joins TRBV7-9 and TRBJ2-2, with 8 nucleotides matching TRBD1. Germline lookup yields CDR1 SEHNR and CDR2 FQNEAQ (reference sequence). The trim removed 4 bases at V and 5 bases at J, leaving 3 bases unmatched. The CDR3 covers 14 residues. The CDR3 nucleotides are TGTGCCAGCAGCTCGGACAGGGTAACCGGGGAGCTGTTTTTT. Translation: CASSSDRVTGELFF.

The sample holds a few counts of this clone. The chain uses TRBV10-3 and TRBJ2-1, with 12 bases that match TRBD2. The V segment lost 8 bases and the J segment 6 bases; nucleotides outside the gene matches: 8. Germline V gene data show CDR1 as ENHRY and CDR2 as SYGVKD. This CDR3 contains 15 residues. CDR3 in amino acids: CAIRPVGLAGNEQFF. Written as DNA, the CDR3 is TGTGCCATCCGCCCAGTGGGACTAGCGGGCAATGAGCAGTTCTTC.

In this sample, this clone turned up a few times. CDR3 protein: CASSYSSTGGSYEQYF. CDR3 coding DNA: TGTGCCAGCAGTTACTCCTCGACAGGGGGATCCTACGAGCAGTACTTC. This chain links TRBV6-5 with TRBJ2-7, with 9 bases that match TRBD1. The junction had 4 bases not matched to a gene; V was cut back by 0 bases and J by 1 base. This CDR3 contains 16 residues. Germline loops: CDR1 MNHEY, CDR2 SVGAGI.

This rearrangement joins TRBV4-3 to TRBJ1-2; 10 nucleotides align to TRBD1. Germline CDR1 is LGHNA and CDR2 is YSLEER. The J segment lost 4 bases and the V segment lost 1 base, leaving 3 bases of the junction unmatched. This CDR3 spans 15 amino acids. CDR3 sequence (DNA): TGCGCCAGCAGCCAAGGACAGGGGGCCTTCTATGGCTACACCTTC. The encoded protein is CASSQGQGAFYGYTF.

The V and J genes are TRBV6-6 and TRBJ1-5, with D uncertain. V lost 8 bases, J lost 3 bases, and 14 bases lay in between. This CDR3 region has 14 residues. Germline CDR1 MNHNY, CDR2 SVGAGI (reference sequence). CDR3 sequence: CASGGKKHNQPQHF. The CDR3 nucleotides are TGTGCCAGCGGAGGGAAGAAGCACAATCAGCCCCAGCATTTT.

The chain links TRBV25-1 to TRBJ1-1; D remains ambiguous. The CDR3 is 11 residues long. CDR1 MGHDK and CDR2 SYGVNS come from the germline V gene. With 11 bases removed from V and 0 bases from J, the gap between germline ends came to 7 bases. The CDR3 region is CASGVNTEAFF. CDR3 sequence (DNA): TGTGCCTCGGGTGTGAACACTGAAGCTTTCTTT.

CDR3: CASSLLGQGHTEAFF. CDR3 DNA sequence: TGCGCCAGCAGCCTACTCGGACAGGGGCACACTGAAGCTTTCTTT. The genes are TRBV4-1 and TRBJ1-1; 9 bases are a match to TRBD1. The CDR3 sequence is 15 residues long. Per the germline V gene, CDR1 is MGHRA and CDR2 is YSYEKL. After removal of 4 bases from V and 3 bases from J, the junction contained 6 bases not matched to a gene.

J is TRBJ1-2 and V is TRBV7-9; 10 nucleotides line up with TRBD1. CDR1 and CDR2 from the germline V gene are SEHNR and FQNEAQ (reference sequence). The CDR3 consists of 16 residues. V was pared by 3 bases and J by 7 bases, with 11 bases of the junction left unmatched. For the CDR3, the DNA is TGTGCCAGCAGCTTTAGACCGGGACAGGGGAGCGGTGGCTACACCTTC. Amino acids: CASSFRPGQGSGGYTF.

CDR3 residues: CASSLSWGGNYGYTF. The CDR3, as DNA: TGTGCCAGCAGCCTATCTTGGGGGGGGAACTATGGCTACACCTTC. V and J are TRBV9 and TRBJ1-2; possible D gene TRBD1, 5 bases. The V gene lost 4 bases and the J gene lost 2 bases, with 15 bases spanning the gap. This CDR3 comprises 15 residues. CDR1 and CDR2 from the germline V gene are SGDLS and YYNGEE.

The chain carries TRBV27 and TRBJ2-2, with a tentative D call TRBD1 (6 bases). CDR1 and CDR2 from the germline V gene are MNHEY and SMNVEV (reference sequence). Trimming shortened V by 6 bases and J by 1 base, and 9 bases separated the two germline ends. The length of the CDR3 is 14 residues. The CDR3 reads CASSRGQNTGELFF. The CDR3, as DNA: TGTGCCAGCAGCCGGGGACAGAACACCGGGGAGCTGTTTTTT.

The CDR3 nucleotides read TGTGCCAGCAGCGAGAGGGGGGAGACCCAGTACTTC. Translated: CASSERGETQYF. The rearrangement links TRBV11-2 to TRBJ2-5; a weak D match, TRBD1 (6 bases). Germline CDR1 SGHAT, CDR2 FQNNGV. The CDR3 is 12 residues long. The V end lost 5 bases, the J end lost 5 bases, and 9 bases lay between the germline ends.

The V gene is TRBV7-9, the J gene TRBJ2-5; maybe TRBD2 (5 bases). Trimming stripped 2 bases from V and 1 base from J, with 8 bases between. Germline V gene lookup returns CDR1 SEHNR and CDR2 FQNEAQ (reference sequence). The CDR3 loop spans 14 amino acids. The CDR3 protein is CASSLSEGQETQYF. In nucleotides, the CDR3 is TGTGCCAGCAGCTTATCCGAGGGCCAAGAGACCCAGTACTTC.

The chain links TRBV6-5 to TRBJ2-2; 9 bases agree with TRBD1. The ends lost 0 bases at V and 5 bases at J; junction bases unmatched: 4. Germline values: CDR1 MNHEY, CDR2 SVGAGI. This CDR3 contains 16 residues. The DNA of the CDR3 is TGTGCCAGCAGTTACTCGACGGACAGGGGTACCGGGGAGCTGTTTTTT. Translation: CASSYSTDRGTGELFF.

The J gene is TRBJ2-7, the V gene TRBV7-7; 8 bases fit TRBD1. The germline V gene has CDR1 SSHAT and CDR2 FNYEAQ (reference sequence). V shed 1 base and J 3 bases; nucleotides not matched to a gene: 5. The CDR3 spans 15 residues. In DNA, the CDR3 is TGTGCCAGCAGCTTAGGACAGGGGCTGGGCTACGAGCAGTACTTC. Translating gives CASSLGQGLGYEQYF. The variable domain in full, with the rest retrieved from reference TRBV7-7 and TRBJ2-7, is GAGVSQSPRYKVTKRGQDVTLRCDPISSHATLYWYQQALGQGPEFLTYFNYEAQPDKSGLPSDRFSAERPEGSISTLTIQRTEQRDSAMYRCASSLGQGLGYEQYFGPGTRLTVT.